These 30 T cell receptor beta chains originate from one sample sequenced in a study of spatial heterogeneity in lung cancer. TCRdb used MiXCR to reprocess the 5' RACE reads, holding one entry per CDR3 protein. The sample lists 11,000 or so distinct CDR3 sequences, 13% to 15% occurring once. Time point noted: sample taken at primary tumor resection. Regarding the study as a whole: Counts of expanded alpha and beta TCRs within tumors tracked the tumor nonsynonymous mutation count.

These receptors have no known antigen. Sequencing was performed on lung tumor tissue, taken at surgery. The receptors were gathered from a male donor with early-stage non-small cell lung cancer.

This clonotype was detected many times. This chain connects TRBV6-5 to TRBJ2-2; 8 bases are a match to TRBD1. The CDR3 runs to 16 residues. Germline-derived CDR1 and CDR2 are MNHEY and SVGAGI. V lost 0 bases to trimming and J lost 4 bases; unmatched junction nucleotides: 4. CDR3 sequence (DNA): TGTGCCAGCAGTTACTCGAATGACAGGGGCACCGGGGAGCTGTTTTTT. Amino acids: CASSYSNDRGTGELFF.

There are a few counts of this clonotype. The genes are TRBV11-1 and TRBJ2-1; D is possibly TRBD2 (5 bases). Germline lookup yields CDR1 SGHAT and CDR2 FQDESV (reference sequence). The CDR3 extends over 15 amino acids. The V end was cut by 6 bases, the J end by 1 base, with 13 bases between. This CDR3 reads CASRKAESSYNEQFF. CDR3 bases: TGTGCCAGCAGAAAAGCGGAGTCATCCTACAATGAGCAGTTCTTC.

This clonotype was observed a handful of times. The genes are TRBV29-1 and TRBJ1-2; no definite D call. Looked up from germline, CDR1 is SQVTM and CDR2 is ANQGSEA. CDR3 length: 12 residues. V gave up 3 bases and J gave up 4 bases, with 9 bases separating them. The CDR3 sequence is CSVDGSLYGYTF. CDR3 DNA sequence: TGCAGCGTTGACGGAAGCCTCTATGGCTACACCTTC.

The chain joins TRBV7-2 to TRBJ1-1; 7 nucleotides line up with TRBD1. The V segment lost 3 bases and the J segment 1 base; nucleotides outside the gene matches: 5. The CDR3 covers 15 residues. Germline CDR1 is SGHTA and CDR2 is FQGNSA. This CDR3 is CASSFSGTANTEAFF. The CDR3 DNA reads TGTGCCAGCAGCTTCTCCGGGACAGCGAACACTGAAGCTTTCTTT.

This clonotype was detected ten times or more. This chain connects TRBV10-1 to TRBJ2-1, with D tentatively TRBD1 or TRBD2 (5 bases each). The V gene lost 3 bases and the J gene lost 7 bases, with 19 bases spanning the gap. The CDR3 extends over 16 amino acids. The germline V gene has CDR1 WNHNN and CDR2 SYGVQD (reference sequence). The CDR3 sequence: CASSETSGPPLNEQFF. CDR3 in DNA: TGCGCCAGCAGTGAAACATCGGGGCCCCCGCTTAATGAGCAGTTCTTC.

This chain uses TRBV12-3 or TRBV12-4 with TRBJ1-4; 10 bases agree with TRBD1. The CDR3 runs 15 residues. V lost 8 bases, J lost 6 bases, and 9 bases stayed unmatched. The CDR3 loop is CASGSRTGGHEKLFF. Here the CDR3 DNA reads TGTGCCAGCGGGTCTCGGACAGGGGGTCATGAAAAACTGTTTTTT.

Many counts were recorded for this clonotype. CDR3 residues: CAWSGGTNQPQHF. The CDR3 DNA reads TGTGCCTGGAGTGGGGGTACAAATCAGCCCCAGCATTTT. V gene TRBV30 combines with J gene TRBJ1-5, with D hard to call. The CDR3 extends over 13 amino acids. From germline, CDR1 is GTSNPN and CDR2 SVGIG (reference sequence). Trimming removed 1 base from V and 4 bases from J, with 8 bases in between.

The sample holds many counts of this clonotype. The chain is built from TRBV18 and TRBJ2-4, with D tentatively TRBD1 or TRBD2 (5 bases each). CDR1 and CDR2 (germline): KGHSH, LQKENI. The CDR3 consists of 14 residues. The V end was cut by 1 base, the J end by 1 base, with 5 bases between. The DNA of the CDR3 is TGTGCCAGCTCACCACGGGGGGCCAAAAACATTCAGTACTTC. Translated, it gives CASSPRGAKNIQYF.

Judged by abundance, this clonotype is medium-sized (0.01 to 0.1%). The V gene is TRBV12-3 or TRBV12-4, the J gene TRBJ2-3; possible D gene TRBD1, 6 bases. Deletions cut 7 bases from V and 2 bases from J, with 19 bases between. The CDR3 runs 16 residues. This chain's CDR3 is CASTRQALSPTDTQYF. CDR3 coding DNA: TGTGCCAGCACCCGACAGGCACTATCCCCCACAGATACGCAGTATTTT.

This clonotype was detected only a few times. This chain uses TRBV18 with TRBJ2-3; D gene unclear. From germline, CDR1 is KGHSH and CDR2 LQKENI. CDR3 length: 13 amino acids. V shed 2 bases and J shed 6 bases, with 9 bases lying between them. CDR3 coding DNA: TGTGCCAGCTCACCATTCTCATGGGATACGCAGTATTTT. Encoded protein: CASSPFSWDTQYF.

This clonotype was observed many times. The genes are TRBV7-2 and TRBJ2-5, with D maybe TRBD2 (6 bases). This CDR3 is 14 amino acids long. Trimming took 2 bases from V and 5 from J, leaving 12 bases between them. Germline V gene data show CDR1 as SGHTA and CDR2 as FQGNSA. The CDR3 sequence is CASSLYGSSETQYF. The CDR3 DNA is TGTGCCAGCAGCTTATACGGGAGCTCGGAGACCCAGTACTTC.

This clonotype was seen at least ten times. The chain has TRBV27 and TRBJ2-7, with TRBD1 identical over 8 bases. Germline loops: CDR1 MNHEY, CDR2 SMNVEV (reference sequence). The CDR3 totals 15 residues. With 6 bases clipped from V and 5 bases from J, the junction kept 12 bases outside the gene matches. The CDR3 region is CASRPPGGAYNEQYF. CDR3 in DNA: TGTGCCAGCAGACCCCCAGGGGGCGCTTACAACGAGCAGTACTTC.

This clonotype appeared many times. The rearrangement joins TRBV6-1 to TRBJ2-3, with no clear D. Per germline, CDR1 MNHNS and CDR2 SASEGT. V was pared by 7 bases and J by 2 bases, with 13 bases between. CDR3 length: 14 amino acids. Here the CDR3 reads CASTYQDPTDTQYF. In DNA, the CDR3 is TGTGCCAGCACCTACCAGGACCCCACAGATACGCAGTATTTT.

Relative to its sample, this clonotype is medium-sized. The junction does not match germline at one end; this may be a read error. This chain uses TRBV11-2 with TRBJ2-3; 15 nucleotides agree with TRBD2. This CDR3 contains 14 residues. The germline CDR1 and CDR2 sequences are SGHAT and FQNNGV. The CDR3 DNA reads TGTGCCAGCAGCTCCGGGACTAGCGGGGGGTCATCCCATTTT. This codes for CASSSGTSGGSSHF.

This clonotype is judged medium-sized. The chain uses TRBV4-3 and TRBJ1-1; 9 positions match TRBD1. The junction had 5 bases not matched to a gene; V was cut back by 4 bases and J by 5 bases. Germline CDR1 and CDR2: LGHNA and YSLEER. The CDR3 is 14 amino acids. The CDR3 sequence is CASSPDRGWTEAFF. The CDR3 coding sequence is TGCGCCAGCAGCCCGGACAGGGGTTGGACTGAAGCTTTCTTT.

This clonotype occurred many times. V gene TRBV2 combines with J gene TRBJ2-2; D unclear. V gave up 2 bases and J gave up 6 bases, with 7 bases separating them. Germline-derived CDR1 and CDR2 are SNHLY and FYNNEI. The CDR3 sequence is 13 residues long. DNA of the CDR3: TGTGCCAGCAGTGAAATGGTGGCCGGGGAGCTGTTTTTT. Encoded protein: CASSEMVAGELFF.

The genes are TRBV12-3 or TRBV12-4 and TRBJ1-2, with 10 bases lining up with TRBD1. The CDR3 has 13 amino acids. Trimming at V came to 6 bases and at J to 6 bases, leaving 4 bases not matched to a gene. DNA for the CDR3: TGTGCCAGCAGGACAGGGGGCGCCGATGGCTACACCTTC. Translating it yields CASRTGGADGYTF.

The sample holds a few counts of this clonotype. This rearrangement joins TRBV15 to TRBJ2-7; D remains unclear. The CDR3 runs 15 residues. Trimming took 1 base from V and 2 from J, leaving 12 bases between them. The germline V gene has CDR1 LNHNV and CDR2 YYDKDF (reference sequence). The CDR3 is CATSRGRSAAYEQYF. The CDR3 DNA reads TGTGCCACCAGCAGAGGCAGATCTGCAGCCTACGAGCAGTACTTC.

By its share, this clonotype is medium-sized. The rearrangement links TRBV6-1 to TRBJ2-7; TRBD1 agrees at 7 bases. Germline values: CDR1 MNHNS, CDR2 SASEGT. J was trimmed by 0 bases and V by 1 base; bases with no gene match: 0. This CDR3 is 14 amino acids long. The CDR3 DNA is TGTGCCAGCAGTGAAGGGGACAGCTCCTACGAGCAGTACTTC. Encoded protein: CASSEGDSSYEQYF.

The chain uses TRBV20-1 and TRBJ1-5; D gene ambiguous. V was trimmed by 4 bases and J by 16 bases, leaving 23 bases between them. The CDR3 is 13 residues long. Germline-derived CDR1 and CDR2 are DFQATT and SNEGSKA (reference sequence). The CDR3 loop is CSAIVRMNQLQHF. The CDR3 region has the DNA TGCAGTGCTATCGTTCGTATGAATCAGCTCCAACATTTT.

This clonotype was seen at least ten times. The chain combines TRBV6-5 with TRBJ1-1; D might be TRBD1 (5 bases). The V end lost 6 bases, the J end lost 2 bases, and 13 bases lay between the germline ends. The CDR3 length is 14 residues. CDR1 MNHEY and CDR2 SVGAGI come from the germline V gene. CDR3 coding DNA: TGTGCCAGCAGGGTATACGACAGAAACACTGAAGCTTTCTTT. Translation gives CASRVYDRNTEAFF.

This clonotype has a count of ten or more. The chain couples TRBV12-5 to TRBJ2-1, with a weak D call TRBD2 (5 bases). The CDR3 has 11 residues. Germline V gene data show CDR1 as LGHNT and CDR2 as FRNRAP. The ends were cut back, 0 bases at V and 12 bases at J, with 6 bases in the middle. For the CDR3, the DNA is TGTGCTAGTGGTTTGGTGGGGAGGCAGTTCTTC. Its translation: CASGLVGRQFF.

This clonotype was counted at least ten times. This sequence joins TRBV4-1 and TRBJ2-7, with 10 bases identical to TRBD1. The ends lost 1 base at V and 7 bases at J; junction bases unmatched: 13. CDR3 size: 17 residues. The germline CDR1 and CDR2 sequences are MGHRA and YSYEKL. The chain's CDR3 is CASSQGYGGTGVGEQYF. In nucleotides, the CDR3 is TGCGCCAGCAGCCAAGGCTATGGGGGGACAGGGGTCGGAGAGCAGTACTTC.

This chain connects TRBV5-6 to TRBJ2-4, with D hard to call. Germline V lookup: CDR1 SGHDT, CDR2 YYEEEE. The V end lost 9 bases, the J end lost 0 bases, and 13 bases lay between the germline ends. The CDR3 loop spans 14 amino acids. CDR3 sequence reads: CATGQGLAKNIQYF. In DNA, the CDR3 is TGTGCCACCGGGCAAGGTCTAGCCAAAAACATTCAGTACTTC.

This clonotype came up many times. The genes are TRBV18 and TRBJ2-7; possibly TRBD1 or TRBD2 for D (6 bases each). In germline, CDR1 is KGHSH, CDR2 LQKENI. This CDR3 is built from 15 residues. The germline V and J ends were trimmed by 0 bases and 5 bases, with 14 bases remaining between them. In nucleotides, the CDR3 is TGTGCCAGCTCACCACCGGGGGGCCCAGGGCACGAGCAGTACTTC. The encoded protein is CASSPPGGPGHEQYF.

Concerning this clonotype: One base away lies a much larger clone, so this may be a sequencing read error. The chain has TRBV7-2 and TRBJ2-7, with TRBD2 identical over 7 bases. The CDR3 has 14 residues. From germline, CDR1 is SGHTA and CDR2 FQGNSA. This chain's CDR3 is CAGSSPGRAGEQYF. CDR3 coding DNA: TGTGCCGGCAGCTCCCCTGGGAGGGCAGGGGAGCAGTACTTC.

The gene calls are TRBV5-1 and TRBJ2-4; TRBD1 matches 7 bases. V was clipped by 2 bases and J by 5 bases; unmatched bases: 1. Germline V gives CDR1 SGHRS, CDR2 YFSETQ. The CDR3 is 13 residues long. The CDR3 bases are TGCGCCAGCAGCTTCCAGGGGGAAAACATTCAGTACTTC. Translated: CASSFQGENIQYF.

This clonotype turned up a few times. The chain carries TRBV29-1 and TRBJ1-1; D ambiguous. Looked up from germline, CDR1 is SQVTM and CDR2 is ANQGSEA. The CDR3 contains 14 residues. The V end was cut by 3 bases, the J end by 6 bases, with 17 bases between. The CDR3 bases are TGCAGCGTTGAGTCCGGGAAAGGATTTGCTGAAGCTTTCTTT. It translates to CSVESGKGFAEAFF.

This clonotype was counted at least ten times. CDR3 DNA sequence: TGTGCCAGCAGTGAAACTAACACCGGGGAGCTGTTTTTT. Its protein product is CASSETNTGELFF. The J gene is TRBJ2-2, the V gene TRBV6-4; D call uncertain. The CDR3 has 13 amino acids. Germline V CDR1 and CDR2: MRHNA, SNTAGT. V lost 3 bases and J 2 bases, leaving 4 bases between the germline ends.

With respect to this clonotype: At one of its ends the junction is not consistent with the germline gene, which may arise from a read error. This rearrangement joins TRBV4-1 to TRBJ2-7; D remains ambiguous. The CDR3 length is 12 residues. CDR1 and CDR2 from the germline V gene are MGHRA and YSYEKL. CDR3 coding DNA: TGTGCCAGCAGCTCCCACCACTACGAGCAGTACTTC. It translates to CASSSHHYEQYF.